A selection of T cell receptor beta chains follows, all from one sample in a study of blood T cells in healthy people across ages. TCRdb reprocessed the 5' RACE reads via MiXCR and lists one record per CDR3 protein. The data contain more than 1.4 million distinct CDR3 sequences, around 39% of them singletons. The sample consisted of blood. Receptors were obtained from a woman under 30 in good health. CDR3s include the opening cysteine and the closing phenylalanine or tryptophan. D genes are given only for firm matches. Clone size is stated in some rows and not others, as once, few, many or a class when expanded.

len: 16; v_gene: TRBV7-9; d_gene: -; j_gene: TRBJ2-1; abundance: few; CDR3nt: TGTGCCAGCAGCCCTGGACACGTGTCGGGGTACAATGAGCAGTTCTTC; CDR3aa: CASSPGHVSGYNEQFF
len: 16; v_gene: TRBV3-1; d_gene: TRBD1; j_gene: TRBJ2-5; abundance: -; CDR3nt: TGTGCCAGCAGCCACAGGGACAGGGTGATCCAAGAGACCCAGTACTTC; CDR3aa: CASSHRDRVIQETQYF
len: 16; v_gene: TRBV20-1; d_gene: TRBD1; j_gene: TRBJ1-2; abundance: -; CDR3nt: TGCAGTGCTAGAGATTACCGGGACAGGGGTTCTTATGGCTACACCTTC; CDR3aa: CSARDYRDRGSYGYTF
len: 15; v_gene: TRBV14; d_gene: TRBD2; j_gene: TRBJ2-1; abundance: -; CDR3nt: TGTGCCAGCAGCGAGCAACTAGCGGGGGGCAATGAGCAGTTCTTC; CDR3aa: CASSEQLAGGNEQFF
len: 16; v_gene: TRBV4-1; d_gene: -; j_gene: TRBJ2-1; abundance: few; CDR3nt: TGCGCCAGCAGCCAAGGCCGCGCTGGGGGGGCTGATGAGCAGTTCTTC; CDR3aa: CASSQGRAGGADEQFF
len: 11; v_gene: TRBV27; d_gene: -; j_gene: TRBJ2-3; abundance: -; CDR3nt: TGTGCCAGCAGTACCCTTACTGCGCAGTATTTT; CDR3aa: CASSTLTAQYF
len: 16; v_gene: TRBV6-1; d_gene: -; j_gene: TRBJ1-5; abundance: few; CDR3nt: TGTGCCAGCAGTGAAGCCAGTAGGGGAGGCAATCAGCCCCAGCATTTT; CDR3aa: CASSEASRGGNQPQHF
len: 13; v_gene: TRBV20-1; d_gene: -; j_gene: TRBJ1-4; abundance: few; CDR3nt: TGCAGTGCCAGAGAAGGGGCGAAGGAAAAACTGTTTTTT; CDR3aa: CSAREGAKEKLFF
len: 15; v_gene: TRBV2; d_gene: -; j_gene: TRBJ2-1; abundance: -; CDR3nt: TGTGCCAGCCGACTCGGGGAAGTTTCCTACAATGAGCAGTTCTTC; CDR3aa: CASRLGEVSYNEQFF
len: 15; v_gene: TRBV28; d_gene: TRBD2; j_gene: TRBJ2-1; abundance: -; CDR3nt: TGTGCCAGCAGTTTAATAGCGGGGGCGGGGAATGAGCAGTTCTTC; CDR3aa: CASSLIAGAGNEQFF
len: 14; v_gene: TRBV20-1; d_gene: TRBD2; j_gene: TRBJ2-1; abundance: -; CDR3nt: TGCAGTGCTAGGCGGGAGGGCCCCTACAATGAGCAGTTCTTC; CDR3aa: CSARREGPYNEQFF
len: 14; v_gene: TRBV6-6; d_gene: -; j_gene: TRBJ2-2; abundance: -; CDR3nt: TGTGCCAGCAGTACGGGCCGGGGCACCGGGGAGCTGTTTTTT; CDR3aa: CASSTGRGTGELFF
len: 16; v_gene: TRBV12-3/TRBV12-4; d_gene: TRBD1; j_gene: TRBJ1-5; abundance: once; CDR3nt: TGTGCCAGCAGTGGGGGACAGGGGGCGAGCAATCAGCCCCAGCATTTT; CDR3aa: CASSGGQGASNQPQHF
len: 13; v_gene: TRBV15; d_gene: -; j_gene: TRBJ1-2; abundance: -; CDR3nt: TGTGCCACCAGCAGAGCAGGGATCTATGGCTACACCTTC; CDR3aa: CATSRAGIYGYTF
len: 12; v_gene: TRBV28; d_gene: -; j_gene: TRBJ1-2; abundance: -; CDR3nt: TGTGCCAGCAGACAGCTGAACTATGGCTACACCTTC; CDR3aa: CASRQLNYGYTF
len: 16; v_gene: TRBV4-1; d_gene: TRBD1; j_gene: TRBJ1-1; abundance: -; CDR3nt: TGCGCCAGCAGCCAAGTAACAGGGGAACAGAACACTGAAGCTTTCTTT; CDR3aa: CASSQVTGEQNTEAFF
len: 14; v_gene: TRBV12-3/TRBV12-4; d_gene: -; j_gene: TRBJ1-1; abundance: -; CDR3nt: TGTGCCAGCAGTTATTATGGCGCGGGGGAGGAGGCTTTCTTT; CDR3aa: CASSYYGAGEEAFF
len: 19; v_gene: TRBV29-1; d_gene: TRBD2; j_gene: TRBJ2-2; abundance: -; CDR3nt: TGCAGCGTTGCTGGACAGGAGACACTAGCGGGAGTGGCGGCCGGGGAGCTGTTTTTT; CDR3aa: CSVAGQETLAGVAAGELFF
len: 14; v_gene: TRBV9; d_gene: TRBD2; j_gene: TRBJ2-7; abundance: -; CDR3nt: TGTGCCAGCAGCGCCGGACTAGCTGGGAACGAGCAGTACTTC; CDR3aa: CASSAGLAGNEQYF
len: 12; v_gene: TRBV20-1; d_gene: -; j_gene: TRBJ2-2; abundance: few; CDR3nt: TGCAGTGCTAGAGATAGCGCCGGGGAGCTGTTTTTT; CDR3aa: CSARDSAGELFF
len: 15; v_gene: TRBV9; d_gene: TRBD2; j_gene: TRBJ2-7; abundance: few; CDR3nt: TGTGCCAGCAGCGCTTCCCTAGCGGGGAGCTACGAGCAGTACTTC; CDR3aa: CASSASLAGSYEQYF
len: 16; v_gene: TRBV20-1; d_gene: -; j_gene: TRBJ2-3; abundance: once; CDR3nt: TGCAGTGCTCGCCTCCCTGGCAGACCTAGCACAGATACGCAGTATTTT; CDR3aa: CSARLPGRPSTDTQYF
len: 15; v_gene: TRBV6-1; d_gene: -; j_gene: TRBJ2-3; abundance: -; CDR3nt: TGTGCCGGGCCCCAGGAGCGACCACGCACAGATACGCAGTATTTT; CDR3aa: CAGPQERPRTDTQYF
len: 14; v_gene: TRBV18; d_gene: TRBD1; j_gene: TRBJ1-1; abundance: once; CDR3nt: TGTGCCAGCTCACGGGGACAGGGGGCTAATGGAGCTTTCTTT; CDR3aa: CASSRGQGANGAFF
len: 14; v_gene: TRBV6-5; d_gene: -; j_gene: TRBJ2-7; abundance: -; CDR3nt: TGTGCCAGCAGTTACTCGAGAGGGTTCTACGAGCAGTACTTC; CDR3aa: CASSYSRGFYEQYF
len: 15; v_gene: TRBV4-1; d_gene: -; j_gene: TRBJ1-1; abundance: -; CDR3nt: TGCGCCAGCACCTCGACTGGTACAGGGAAAACTGAAGCTTTCTTT; CDR3aa: CASTSTGTGKTEAFF
len: 17; v_gene: TRBV7-9; d_gene: TRBD2; j_gene: TRBJ2-1; abundance: -; CDR3nt: TGTGCCAGCAGCTTAGCCGCGGCGGGAGCGTCCTACAATGAGCAGTTCTTC; CDR3aa: CASSLAAAGASYNEQFF
len: 16; v_gene: TRBV4-1; d_gene: -; j_gene: TRBJ2-7; abundance: few; CDR3nt: TGCGCCAGCAGCCAAGAAATCCGGGCCAACCCGGGCGAGCAGTACTTC; CDR3aa: CASSQEIRANPGEQYF
len: 14; v_gene: TRBV10-3; d_gene: TRBD2; j_gene: TRBJ2-1; abundance: -; CDR3nt: TGTGCCACCTTTAGCGGGAGTGGGTACAATGAGCAGTTCTTC; CDR3aa: CATFSGSGYNEQFF